This T cell receptor beta chain was found in a study of CD8+ T cells in alopecia areata (dated by TCRdb to 2016 to 2019). Notes on the research overall: The treated patients, all with moderate-to-severe alopecia areata, were enrolled in an open-label pilot trial of oral tofacitinib given at 5 to 10 mg twice daily. Patients received tofacitinib for 6 to 18 months and were then followed off drug for 6 months to check for delayed response and recurrence. To study T cell clonal expansion in alopecia areata, the researchers applied high-throughput TCRbeta sequencing to both the C3H/HeJ mouse model and human patients. On the human side, TCRbeta sequencing was run on scalp tissue and on sorted CD4+ and CD8+ peripheral blood T cells from healthy controls and from alopecia areata patients with either patchy or totalis/universalis disease. Biopsies were taken from tofacitinib-treated patients at baseline and at 4 and 24 weeks of treatment, and a later scalp biopsy was taken in several of the tofacitinib-treated patients. Scalp clonality was compared among normal scalp (n=4), patchy alopecia areata scalp (n=8), and alopecia totalis/universalis scalp (n=8). RNA came from the PAXgene miRNA kit for fixed scalp, the miRNeasy kit for PBMCs, and the RNeasy kit for mouse skin. TCRbeta CDR3 regions were amplified by immunoSEQ multiplex PCR with 35 Vbeta forward and 13 Jbeta reverse primers.

The sample's time point label is to be understood as: baseline before oral tofacitinib. Peripheral blood and lesional scalp punch biopsies were obtained from patients with alopecia areata. After PBMCs were isolated by density centrifugation and stained for CD3, CD4 and CD8, a FACSAria was used to sort CD4+ and CD8+ T cells. Library creation used the immunoSEQ multiplex PCR assay. To provide template for TCR sequencing, every sample had RNA extracted and reverse transcribed into cDNA. SuperScript III was used for first-strand cDNA synthesis, primed with a 2:1 mix of oligo-dT and random hexamers. A synthetic immune receptor repertoire was used to assess amplification bias, and residual bias was removed computationally. The authors processed their data as follows. Raw reads were preprocessed to remove errors, and CDR3 was defined by IMGT conventions from the conserved cysteine to phenylalanine. Clonality was calculated as 1 minus Shannon entropy normalized by log2 of the number of productive unique TCRs. Scalp TCRbeta sequences were cross-referenced with sorted blood CD4 and CD8 repertoires so that the CD4 or CD8 identity of scalp clones could be inferred. TCRdb's version of the immuneACCESS table is confined to in-frame rearrangements and falls short of the full clone set. An unresolved V gene accounts for under half of the shortfall where checked; the remainder is of unknown origin. D and trimming come from the DNA, and the V and J calls and clone size come from that table. The sample includes about 130,000 clones, with roughly three fifths observed a single time. Jointly, the top ten make up nearly 6.5% of the sample.

The study at large found these results: Unlike mouse skin, where gammadelta T cells dominate, normal human skin contains resident alphabeta T cells that get sequenced too, which complicates analysis of the scalp TCR repertoire. Shared TCR sequences between patients were less evident than in mice, which may be partly attributable to HLA diversity in the patient population. Compared with normal scalp, lesional scalp, particularly in alopecia totalis/universalis, had higher clonality and more expanded CD8+ clones, which suggests antigenic drive.

This clone was observed a handful of times. The clone's antigen remains unknown. No base-level quality is on record; no much larger clone is a single base apart. This receptor was identified in a human donor with alopecia areata. This specimen consisted of CD4+ T cells sorted from blood, obtained at week 0.

The CDR3 in this case is CAWSVRGAETQYF. The nucleotides read TGTGCCTGGAGTGTACGGGGGGCAGAGACCCAGTACTTC. The chain is encoded by TRBV30 joined to TRBJ2-5, with TRBD2 tentatively as D gene (7 bases match). V sheds 0 bases and J sheds 4 bases, leaving 9 bases between their ends. CDR1 and CDR2 were assigned from the germline V gene (reference sequence) as GTSNPN and SVGIG. The CDR3 spans 13 residues, from the cysteine through the phenylalanine. This entry keeps only the CDR3 DNA: 39 bases, framed from base 1.